This T cell receptor (beta chain) was sequenced during a study of circulating and synovial CD4+ cells in juvenile arthritis. Study-wide points: Bulk blood CD4 samples held at least an order of magnitude more or fewer genomes than CPL. Diversity here was lower than in bulk blood CD4 cells.

This clone was recorded only once. No antigen is known for it. Assay used: immunoSEQ multiplex PCR; TCRdb lists only in-frame clones, some missing. The repertoire holds under 40,000 clones, with 93% as singletons. The CDR3 covers 14 residues. Germline V gene sequence: CDR1 SGHRS, CDR2 YFSETQ. Trimming at V came to 4 bases and at J to 5 bases, leaving 7 bases not matched to a gene. V is TRBV5-1 and J is TRBJ2-5; TRBD1 matches 8 bases. The sequence came from a human donor with juvenile idiopathic arthritis. Sequenced input: CD4+ T cells from blood. CDR3 sequence: CASSNRQGSETQYF. The CDR3 region has the DNA TGCGCCAGCAGCAACCGACAGGGGTCGGAGACCCAGTACTTC.